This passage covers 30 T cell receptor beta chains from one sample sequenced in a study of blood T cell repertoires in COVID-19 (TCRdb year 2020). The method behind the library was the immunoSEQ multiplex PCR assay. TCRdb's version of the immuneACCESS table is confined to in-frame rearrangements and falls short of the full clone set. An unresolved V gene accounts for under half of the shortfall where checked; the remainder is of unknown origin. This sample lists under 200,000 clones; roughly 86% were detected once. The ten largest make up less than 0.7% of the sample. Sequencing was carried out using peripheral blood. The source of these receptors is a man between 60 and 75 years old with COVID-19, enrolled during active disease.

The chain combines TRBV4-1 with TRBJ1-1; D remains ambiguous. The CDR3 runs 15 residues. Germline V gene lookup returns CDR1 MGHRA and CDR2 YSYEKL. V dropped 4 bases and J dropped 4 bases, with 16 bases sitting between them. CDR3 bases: TGCGCCAGCAGCCTACCGGAGCTTAGAACCACTGAAGCTTTCTTT. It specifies CASSLPELRTTEAFF.

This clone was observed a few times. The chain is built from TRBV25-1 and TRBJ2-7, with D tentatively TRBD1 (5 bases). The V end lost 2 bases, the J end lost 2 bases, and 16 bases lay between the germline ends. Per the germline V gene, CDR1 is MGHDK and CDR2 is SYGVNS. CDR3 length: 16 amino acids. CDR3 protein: CASSEGMTARAYEQYF. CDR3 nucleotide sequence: TGTGCCAGCAGTGAAGGGATGACAGCGCGCGCCTACGAGCAGTACTTC.

The CDR3 DNA reads TGTGCCAGTGGGACAGGTTCCGAGCAGTACTTC. Translation: CASGTGSEQYF. The chain joins TRBV19 to TRBJ2-7; 8 bases are a match to TRBD1. CDR1 LNHDA and CDR2 SQIVND come from the germline V gene (reference sequence). J lost 6 bases, V lost 8 bases, and 3 bases had no gene match. The CDR3 length is 11 residues.

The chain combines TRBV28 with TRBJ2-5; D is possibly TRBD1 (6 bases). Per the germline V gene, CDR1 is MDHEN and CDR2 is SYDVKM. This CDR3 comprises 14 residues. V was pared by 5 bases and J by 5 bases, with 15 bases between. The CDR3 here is CASSIQGNRETQYF. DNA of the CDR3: TGTGCCAGCAGTATTCAGGGGAATAGGGAGACCCAGTACTTC. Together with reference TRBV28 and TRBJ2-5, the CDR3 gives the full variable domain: DVKVTQSSRYLVKRTGEKVFLECVQDMDHENMFWYRQDPGLGLRLIYFSYDVKMKEKGDIPEGYSVSREKKERFSLILESASTNQTSMYLCASSIQGNRETQYFGPGTRLLVL.

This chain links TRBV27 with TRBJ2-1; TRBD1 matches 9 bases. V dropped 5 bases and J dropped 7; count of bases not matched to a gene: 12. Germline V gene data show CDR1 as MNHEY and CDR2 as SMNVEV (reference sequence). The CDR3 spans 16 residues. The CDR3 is CASSLPGTGIGNEQFF. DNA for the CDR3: TGTGCCAGCAGTCTTCCGGGGACAGGGATAGGGAATGAGCAGTTCTTC.

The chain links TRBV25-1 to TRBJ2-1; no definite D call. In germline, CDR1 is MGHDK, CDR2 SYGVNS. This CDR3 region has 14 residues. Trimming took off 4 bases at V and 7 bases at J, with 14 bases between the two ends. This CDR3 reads CASSVGPTRNEQFF. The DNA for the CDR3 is TGTGCCAGCAGTGTGGGCCCAACCCGGAATGAGCAGTTCTTC.

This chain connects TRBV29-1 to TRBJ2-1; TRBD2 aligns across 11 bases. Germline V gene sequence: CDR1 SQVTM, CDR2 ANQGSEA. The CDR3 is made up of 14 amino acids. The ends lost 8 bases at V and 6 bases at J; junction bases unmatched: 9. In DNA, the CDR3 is TGCAGCACCTTAGCGGGAGGGTTTGGCAATGAGCAGTTCTTC. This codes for CSTLAGGFGNEQFF.

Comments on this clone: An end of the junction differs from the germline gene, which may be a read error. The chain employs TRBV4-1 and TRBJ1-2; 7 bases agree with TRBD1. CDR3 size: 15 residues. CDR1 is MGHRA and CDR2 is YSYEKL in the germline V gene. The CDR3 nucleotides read TGCGCCAGCGGCCAAGATCTGGGACAGTACTATGGCTACACCTTC. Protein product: CASGQDLGQYYGYTF.

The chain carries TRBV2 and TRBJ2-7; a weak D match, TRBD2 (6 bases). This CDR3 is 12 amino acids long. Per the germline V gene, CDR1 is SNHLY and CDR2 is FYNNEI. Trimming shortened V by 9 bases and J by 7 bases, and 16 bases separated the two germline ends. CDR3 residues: CARRSPAGEQYF. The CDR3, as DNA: TGTGCCAGGAGGTCACCCGCGGGGGAGCAGTACTTC.

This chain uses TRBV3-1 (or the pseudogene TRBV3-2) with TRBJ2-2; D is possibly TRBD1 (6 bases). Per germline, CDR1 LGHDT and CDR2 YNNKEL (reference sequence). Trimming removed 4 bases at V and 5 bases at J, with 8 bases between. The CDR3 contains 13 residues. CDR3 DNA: TGTGCCAGCAGCCGGACAGTAACCGGGGAGCTGTTTTTT. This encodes CASSRTVTGELFF.

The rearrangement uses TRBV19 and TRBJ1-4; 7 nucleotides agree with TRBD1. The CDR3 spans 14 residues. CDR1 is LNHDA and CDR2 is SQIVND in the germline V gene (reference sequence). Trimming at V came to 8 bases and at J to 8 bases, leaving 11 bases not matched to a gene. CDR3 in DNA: TGTGCCAGTGCACCCACAGGGGTGGCGGAAAAACTGTTTTTT. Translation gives CASAPTGVAEKLFF.

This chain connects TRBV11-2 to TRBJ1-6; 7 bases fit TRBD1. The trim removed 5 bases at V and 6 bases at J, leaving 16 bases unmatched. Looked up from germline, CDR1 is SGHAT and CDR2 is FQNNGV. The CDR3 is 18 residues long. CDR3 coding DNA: TGTGCCAGCAGCCGTCGGCAGGGGGGAAACCCGCTTAATTCACCCCTCCACTTT. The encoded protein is CASSRRQGGNPLNSPLHF.

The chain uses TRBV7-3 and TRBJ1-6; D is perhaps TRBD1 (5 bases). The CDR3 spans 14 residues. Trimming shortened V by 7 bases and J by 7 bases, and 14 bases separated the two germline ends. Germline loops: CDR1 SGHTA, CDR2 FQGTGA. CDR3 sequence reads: CASKSGRENSPLHF. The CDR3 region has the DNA TGTGCCAGCAAGTCAGGGAGGGAAAATTCACCCCTCCACTTT.

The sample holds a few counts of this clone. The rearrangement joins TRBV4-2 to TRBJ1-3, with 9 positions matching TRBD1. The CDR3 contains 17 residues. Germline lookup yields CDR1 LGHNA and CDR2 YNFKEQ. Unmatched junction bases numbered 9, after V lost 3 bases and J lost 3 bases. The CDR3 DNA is TGTGCCAGCAGCCAGCAAGGACAGGGGACGGGTGGAAACACCATATATTTT. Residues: CASSQQGQGTGGNTIYF.

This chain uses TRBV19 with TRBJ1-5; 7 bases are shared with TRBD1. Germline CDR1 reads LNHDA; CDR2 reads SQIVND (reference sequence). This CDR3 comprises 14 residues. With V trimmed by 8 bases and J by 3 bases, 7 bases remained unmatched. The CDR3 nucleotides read TGTGCCAGTTCACTGAGGGGGCCCAATCAGCCCCAGCATTTT. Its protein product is CASSLRGPNQPQHF.

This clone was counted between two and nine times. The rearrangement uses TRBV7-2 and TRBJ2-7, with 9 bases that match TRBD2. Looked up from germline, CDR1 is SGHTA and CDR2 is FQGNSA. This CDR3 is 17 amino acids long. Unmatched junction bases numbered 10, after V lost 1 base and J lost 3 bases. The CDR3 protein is CASSLDSLAGKVYEQYF. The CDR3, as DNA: TGTGCCAGCAGCTTAGATAGCCTAGCGGGGAAGGTCTACGAGCAGTACTTC.

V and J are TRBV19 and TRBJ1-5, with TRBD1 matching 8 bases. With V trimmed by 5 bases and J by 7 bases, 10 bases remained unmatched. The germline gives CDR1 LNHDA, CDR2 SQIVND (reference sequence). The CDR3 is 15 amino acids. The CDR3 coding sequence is TGTGCCAGTAGTCAAATTACAGGGGGAGGGCAGCCCCAGCATTTT. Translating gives CASSQITGGGQPQHF.

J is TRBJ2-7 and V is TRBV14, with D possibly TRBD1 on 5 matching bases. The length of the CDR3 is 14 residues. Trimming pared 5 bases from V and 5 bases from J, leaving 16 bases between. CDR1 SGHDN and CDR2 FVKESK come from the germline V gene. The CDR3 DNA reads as TGTGCCAGCAGCAATAATTTTAGGGGCAACGAGCAGTACTTC. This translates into CASSNNFRGNEQYF.

In DNA, the CDR3 is TGTGCCAGTAGGACGACAGGGAATAGCAATCAGCCCCAGCATTTT. This encodes CASRTTGNSNQPQHF. The chain joins TRBV19 to TRBJ1-5; TRBD1 agrees at 7 bases. The V segment lost 6 bases and the J segment 0 bases; nucleotides outside the gene matches: 5. The CDR3 length is 15 residues. Per the germline V gene, CDR1 is LNHDA and CDR2 is SQIVND (reference sequence).

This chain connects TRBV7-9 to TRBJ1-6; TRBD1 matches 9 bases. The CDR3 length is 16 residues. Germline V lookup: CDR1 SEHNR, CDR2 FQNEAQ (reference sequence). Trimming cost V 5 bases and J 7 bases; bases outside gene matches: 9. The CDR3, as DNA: TGTGCCAGCAGCGCACCCGGGACAGGGACGAATTCACCCCTCCACTTT. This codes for CASSAPGTGTNSPLHF. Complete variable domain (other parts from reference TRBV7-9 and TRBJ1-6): DTGVSQNPRHKITKRGQNVTFRCDPISEHNRLYWYRQTLGQGPEFLTYFQNEAQLEKSRLLSDRFSAERPKGSFSTLEIQRTEQGDSAMYLCASSAPGTGTNSPLHFGNGTRLTVT.

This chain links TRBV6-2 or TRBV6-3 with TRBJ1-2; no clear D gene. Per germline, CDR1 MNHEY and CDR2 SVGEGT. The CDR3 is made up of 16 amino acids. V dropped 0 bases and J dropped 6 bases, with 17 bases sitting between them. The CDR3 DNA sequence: TGTGCCAGCAGTTACTCGGCGCGGTCCCAAAGCAATGGCTACACCTTC. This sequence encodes CASSYSARSQSNGYTF.

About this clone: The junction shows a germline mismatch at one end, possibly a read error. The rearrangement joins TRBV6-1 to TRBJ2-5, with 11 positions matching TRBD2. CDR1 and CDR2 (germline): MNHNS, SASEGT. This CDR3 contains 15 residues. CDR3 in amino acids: CASNEAGLAEETQYF. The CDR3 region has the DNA TGTGCCAGCAATGAAGCGGGACTAGCGGAAGAGACCCAGTACTTC.

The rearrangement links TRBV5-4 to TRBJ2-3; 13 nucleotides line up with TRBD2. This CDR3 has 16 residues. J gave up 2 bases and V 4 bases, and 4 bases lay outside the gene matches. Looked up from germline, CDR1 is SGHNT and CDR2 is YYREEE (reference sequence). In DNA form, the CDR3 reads TGTGCCAGCAGCAAAGGACTAGCGGGGGACACAGATACGCAGTATTTT. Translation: CASSKGLAGDTDTQYF. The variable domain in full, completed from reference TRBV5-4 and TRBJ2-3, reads ETGVTQSPTHLIKTRGQQVTLRCSSQSGHNTVSWYQQALGQGPQFIFQYYREEENGRGNFPPRFSGLQFPNYSSELNVNALELDDSALYLCASSKGLAGDTDTQYFGPGTRLTVL.

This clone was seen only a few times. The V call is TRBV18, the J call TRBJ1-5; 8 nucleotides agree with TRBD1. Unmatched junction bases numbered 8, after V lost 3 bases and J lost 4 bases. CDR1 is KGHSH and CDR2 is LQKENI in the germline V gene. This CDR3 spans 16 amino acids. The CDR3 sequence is CASSPGTGTQNQPQHF. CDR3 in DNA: TGTGCCAGCTCACCGGGGACAGGAACTCAAAATCAGCCCCAGCATTTT.

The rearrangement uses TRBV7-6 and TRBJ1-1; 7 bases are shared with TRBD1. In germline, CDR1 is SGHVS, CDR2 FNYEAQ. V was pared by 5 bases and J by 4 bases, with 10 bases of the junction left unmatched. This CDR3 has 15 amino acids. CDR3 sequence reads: CASSPRTGPPTEAFF. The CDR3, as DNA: TGTGCCAGCAGCCCCCGGACAGGACCACCCACTGAAGCTTTCTTT.

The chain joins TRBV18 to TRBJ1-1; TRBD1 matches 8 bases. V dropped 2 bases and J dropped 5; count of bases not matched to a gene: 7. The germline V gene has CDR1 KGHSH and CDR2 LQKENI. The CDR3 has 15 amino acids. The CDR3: CASSPTTGEGTEAFF. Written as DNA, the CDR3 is TGTGCCAGCTCACCAACGACAGGGGAGGGGACTGAAGCTTTCTTT.

The CDR3 sequence: CASSQPVRSSGNTIYF. DNA of the CDR3: TGCGCCAGCAGCCAACCCGTAAGGAGCTCTGGAAACACCATATATTTT. The chain links TRBV4-1 to TRBJ1-3, with unresolved D. Deletions cut 2 bases from V and 0 bases from J, with 11 bases between. Germline-derived CDR1 and CDR2 are MGHRA and YSYEKL. This CDR3 is built from 16 residues.

Written as DNA, the CDR3 is TGTGCCAGCAGCCCCACCGGACTAACGGGCACAGATACGCAGTATTTT. This encodes CASSPTGLTGTDTQYF. V usage is TRBV7-3 and J usage is TRBJ2-3; a weak D match, TRBD2 (6 bases). Germline V gene sequence: CDR1 SGHTA, CDR2 FQGTGA. The CDR3 is 16 amino acids. V shed 5 bases and J shed 1 base, with 16 bases lying between them.

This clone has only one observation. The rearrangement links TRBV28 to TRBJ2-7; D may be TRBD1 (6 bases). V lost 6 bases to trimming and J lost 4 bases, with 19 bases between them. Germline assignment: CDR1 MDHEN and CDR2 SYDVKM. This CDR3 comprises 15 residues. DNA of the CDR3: TGTGCCAGCAGCGTTACAGGGAGTCGCGATTACGAGCAGTACTTC. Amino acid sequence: CASSVTGSRDYEQYF.

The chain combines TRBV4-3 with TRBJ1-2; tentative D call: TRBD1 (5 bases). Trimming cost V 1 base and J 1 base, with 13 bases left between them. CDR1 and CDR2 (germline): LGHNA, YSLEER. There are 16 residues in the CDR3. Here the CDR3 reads CASSQGIGDFNYGYTF. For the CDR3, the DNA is TGCGCCAGCAGCCAAGGAATCGGGGACTTTAACTATGGCTACACCTTC.